This T cell receptor (beta chain) was found in a study of OX40 agonist ivuxolimab in advanced cancers. Overall study: Three dose-escalation patients had partial responses: one with hepatocellular carcinoma and two with cutaneous melanoma. General observations from the study: With doses of 0.1 to 3.0 mg/kg, CD4+ and CD8+ blood T cells had undergone clonal expansion by week 6.

Only in-frame clones appear in the TCRdb table, and some are missing; sequencing was by immunoSEQ multiplex PCR. The sample comprises about 22,000 clones, more than 65% of which are singletons, and less than 35% rests with the top ten. CDR1 SEHNR and CDR2 FQNEAQ come from the germline V gene (reference sequence). V lost 1 base to trimming and J lost 7 bases, with 14 bases between them. The CDR3 spans 14 residues. Patients with autoimmune history or systemic immunosuppression were excluded. On this clone: Its specificity is not known.

The sequences come from CD4+ or CD8+ T cells sorted from blood, collected in a trial of the OX40 agonist ivuxolimab. This clonotype was sampled from an adult with an advanced solid tumor such as melanoma, head and neck, liver or kidney cancer. V is TRBV7-9 and J is TRBJ2-7; D may correspond to TRBD1 or TRBD2 (5 bases each). The CDR3 is CASSLGGFRGEQYF. The CDR3 DNA reads TGTGCCAGCAGCTTAGGGGGGTTTCGTGGGGAGCAGTACTTC.